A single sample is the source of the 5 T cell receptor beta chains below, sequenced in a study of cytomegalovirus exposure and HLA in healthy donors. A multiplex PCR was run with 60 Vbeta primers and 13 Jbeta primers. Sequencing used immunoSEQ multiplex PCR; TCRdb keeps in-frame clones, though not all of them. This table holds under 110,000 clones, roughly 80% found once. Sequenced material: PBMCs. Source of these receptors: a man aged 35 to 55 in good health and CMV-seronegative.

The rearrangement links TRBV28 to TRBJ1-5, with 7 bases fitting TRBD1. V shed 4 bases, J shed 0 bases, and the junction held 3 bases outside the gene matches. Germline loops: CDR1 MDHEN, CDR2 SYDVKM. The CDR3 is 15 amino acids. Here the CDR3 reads CASSSQGISNQPQHF. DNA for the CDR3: TGTGCCAGCAGTTCACAGGGGATTAGCAATCAGCCCCAGCATTTT.

CDR3 nucleotides: TGTGCCAGTAGTCCGTCGGACAGGTACAATCAGCCCCAGCATTTT. Translation gives CASSPSDRYNQPQHF. The chain couples TRBV19 to TRBJ1-5, with 7 bases that match TRBD1. V was clipped by 5 bases and J by 3 bases; unmatched bases: 7. Looked up from germline, CDR1 is LNHDA and CDR2 is SQIVND (reference sequence). The CDR3 is 15 amino acids.

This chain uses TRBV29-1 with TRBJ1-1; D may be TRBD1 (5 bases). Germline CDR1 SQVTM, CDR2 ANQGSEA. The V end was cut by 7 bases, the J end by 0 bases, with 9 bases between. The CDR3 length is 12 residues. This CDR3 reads CSDGHLNTEAFF. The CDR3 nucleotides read TGCAGCGATGGACACCTGAACACTGAAGCTTTCTTT. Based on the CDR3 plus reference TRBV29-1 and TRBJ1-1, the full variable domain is SAVISQKPSRDICQRGTSLTIQCQVDSQVTMMFWYRQQPGQSLTLIATANQGSEATYESGFVIDKFPISRPNLTFSTLTVSNMSPEDSSIYLCSDGHLNTEAFFGQGTRLTVV.

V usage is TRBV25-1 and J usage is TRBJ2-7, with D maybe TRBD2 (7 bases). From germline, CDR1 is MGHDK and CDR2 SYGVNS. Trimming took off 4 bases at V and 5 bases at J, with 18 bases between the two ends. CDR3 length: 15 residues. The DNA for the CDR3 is TGTGCCAGCAGTGCCGGGTCTTCGGGGGGCGACGAGCAGTACTTC. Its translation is CASSAGSSGGDEQYF.

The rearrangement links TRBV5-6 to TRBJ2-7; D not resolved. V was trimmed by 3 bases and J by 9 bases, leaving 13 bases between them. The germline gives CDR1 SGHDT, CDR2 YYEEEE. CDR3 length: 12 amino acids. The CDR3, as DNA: TGTGCCAGCAGCTCCCCCCTTACGGGGCAGTACTTC. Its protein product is CASSSPLTGQYF.